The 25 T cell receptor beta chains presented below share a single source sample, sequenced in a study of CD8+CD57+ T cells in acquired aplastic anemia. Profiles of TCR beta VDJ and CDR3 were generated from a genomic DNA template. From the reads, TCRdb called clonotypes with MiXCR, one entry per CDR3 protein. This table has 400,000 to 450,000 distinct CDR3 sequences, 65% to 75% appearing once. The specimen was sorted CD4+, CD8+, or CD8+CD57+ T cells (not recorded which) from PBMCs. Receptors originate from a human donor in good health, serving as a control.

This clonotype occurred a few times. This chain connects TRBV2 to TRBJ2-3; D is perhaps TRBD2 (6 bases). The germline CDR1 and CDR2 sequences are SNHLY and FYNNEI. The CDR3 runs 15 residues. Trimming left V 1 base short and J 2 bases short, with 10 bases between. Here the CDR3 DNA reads TGTGCCAGCAGTGAAGGGATAGCGGCCACAGATACGCAGTATTTT. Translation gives CASSEGIAATDTQYF.

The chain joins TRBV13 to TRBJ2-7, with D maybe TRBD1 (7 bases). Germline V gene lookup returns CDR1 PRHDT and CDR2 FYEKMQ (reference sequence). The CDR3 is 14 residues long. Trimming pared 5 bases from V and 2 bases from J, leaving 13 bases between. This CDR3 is CASSAGTVAYEQYF. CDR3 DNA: TGTGCCAGCAGCGCGGGGACAGTAGCCTACGAGCAGTACTTC. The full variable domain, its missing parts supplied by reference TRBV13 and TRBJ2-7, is AAGVIQSPRHLIKEKRETATLKCYPIPRHDTVYWYQQGPGQDPQFLISFYEKMQSDKGSIPDRFSAQQFSDYHSELNMSSLELGDSALYFCASSAGTVAYEQYFGPGTRLTVT.

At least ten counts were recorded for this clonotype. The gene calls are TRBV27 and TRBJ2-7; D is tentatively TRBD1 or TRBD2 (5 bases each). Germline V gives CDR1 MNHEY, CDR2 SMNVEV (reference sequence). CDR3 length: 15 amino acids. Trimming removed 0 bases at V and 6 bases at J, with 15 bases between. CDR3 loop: CASSLSRGLGREQYF. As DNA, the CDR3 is TGTGCCAGCAGTTTATCCCGGGGCTTGGGACGCGAGCAGTACTTC.

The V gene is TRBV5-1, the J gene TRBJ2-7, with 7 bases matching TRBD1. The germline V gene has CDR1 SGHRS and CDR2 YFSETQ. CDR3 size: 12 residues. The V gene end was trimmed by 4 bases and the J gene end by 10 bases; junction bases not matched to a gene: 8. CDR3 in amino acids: CASSQGQEQQYF. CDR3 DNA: TGCGCCAGCAGCCAAGGACAGGAACAACAGTACTTC.

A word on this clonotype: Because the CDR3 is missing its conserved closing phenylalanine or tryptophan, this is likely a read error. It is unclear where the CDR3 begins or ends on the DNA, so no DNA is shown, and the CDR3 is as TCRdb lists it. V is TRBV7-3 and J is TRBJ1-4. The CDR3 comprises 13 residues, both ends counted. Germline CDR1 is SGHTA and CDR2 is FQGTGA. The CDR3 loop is CASSTGFGTNSPL.

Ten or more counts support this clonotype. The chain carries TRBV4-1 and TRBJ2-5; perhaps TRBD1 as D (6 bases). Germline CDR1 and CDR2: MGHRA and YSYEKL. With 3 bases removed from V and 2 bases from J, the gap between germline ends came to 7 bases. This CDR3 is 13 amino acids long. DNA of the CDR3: TGCGCCAGCAGCCAGGGGGCTCAAGAGACCCAGTACTTC. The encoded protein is CASSQGAQETQYF.

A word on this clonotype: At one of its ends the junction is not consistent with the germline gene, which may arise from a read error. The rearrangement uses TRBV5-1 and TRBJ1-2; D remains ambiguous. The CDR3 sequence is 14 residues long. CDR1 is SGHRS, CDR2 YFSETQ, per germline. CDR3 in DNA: TGCACCAGCAGCCCGGGTTCAGAGTACGATGGCTACACCTTC. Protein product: CTSSPGSEYDGYTF.

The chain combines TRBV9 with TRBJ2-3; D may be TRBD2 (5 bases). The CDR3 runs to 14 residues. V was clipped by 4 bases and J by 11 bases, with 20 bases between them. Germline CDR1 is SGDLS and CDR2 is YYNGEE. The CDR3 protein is CASSLGGRAKLQYF. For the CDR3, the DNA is TGTGCCAGCAGCTTGGGTGGGCGGGCAAAACTGCAGTATTTT.

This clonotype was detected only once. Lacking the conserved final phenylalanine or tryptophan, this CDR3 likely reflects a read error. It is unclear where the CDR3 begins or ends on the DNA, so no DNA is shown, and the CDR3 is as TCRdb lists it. This CDR3 reads CASSLLADRGWGY. This sequence joins TRBV7-2 and TRBJ2-2; the table's D call, TRBD1, has no DNA check behind it. Both ends counted, the CDR3 spans 13 residues. Germline CDR1 and CDR2: SGHTA and FQGNSA.

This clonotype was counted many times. This CDR3 is CASSFNRVAVTGELFF. For the CDR3, the DNA is TGTGCCAGCAGCTTTAATAGGGTAGCAGTCACCGGGGAGCTGTTTTTT. This rearrangement joins TRBV7-2 to TRBJ2-2; D remains ambiguous. Per germline, CDR1 SGHTA and CDR2 FQGNSA. V dropped 3 bases and J dropped 4 bases, with 15 bases sitting between them. CDR3 length: 16 amino acids. The full variable domain, in which reference TRBV7-2 and TRBJ2-2 provide the parts outside the CDR3, is GAGVSQSPSNKVTEKGKDVELRCDPISGHTALYWYRQSLGQGLEFLIYFQGNSAPDKSGLPSDRFSAERTGGSVSTLTIQRTQQEDSAVYLCASSFNRVAVTGELFFGEGSRLTVL.

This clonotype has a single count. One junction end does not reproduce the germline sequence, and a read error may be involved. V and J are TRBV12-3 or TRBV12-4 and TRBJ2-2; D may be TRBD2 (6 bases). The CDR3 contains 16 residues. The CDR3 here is CASSIRPAEGTAELFF. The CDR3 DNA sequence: TGTGCCAGCAGCATACGGCCAGCGGAGGGCACCGCGGAGCTGTTTTTT.

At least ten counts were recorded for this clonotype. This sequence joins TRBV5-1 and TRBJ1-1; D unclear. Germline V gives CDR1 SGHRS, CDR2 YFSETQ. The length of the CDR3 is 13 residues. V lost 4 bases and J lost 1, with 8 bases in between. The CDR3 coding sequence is TGCGCCAGCAGCCCTCACGGGAACACTGAAGCTTTCTTT. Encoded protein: CASSPHGNTEAFF.

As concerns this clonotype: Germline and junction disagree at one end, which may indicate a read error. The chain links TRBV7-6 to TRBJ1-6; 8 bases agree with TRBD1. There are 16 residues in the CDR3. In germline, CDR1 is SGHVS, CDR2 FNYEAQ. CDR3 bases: TGTGCCAGCAGCCTATCTGGACAGGGAAGTAATCCACCCCTCCACTTT. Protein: CASSLSGQGSNPPLHF.

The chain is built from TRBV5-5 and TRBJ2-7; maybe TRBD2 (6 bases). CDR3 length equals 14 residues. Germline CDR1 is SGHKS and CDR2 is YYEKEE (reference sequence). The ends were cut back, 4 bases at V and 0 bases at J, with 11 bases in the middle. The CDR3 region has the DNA TGTGCCAGCAGCGCGGAGGGGAGCTCCTACGAGCAGTACTTC. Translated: CASSAEGSSYEQYF.

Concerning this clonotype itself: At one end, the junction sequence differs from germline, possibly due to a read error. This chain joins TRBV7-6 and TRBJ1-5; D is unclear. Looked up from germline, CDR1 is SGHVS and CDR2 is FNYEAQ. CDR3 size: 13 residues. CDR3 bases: TGTGCCAGCAGCTTAGGCGGAGATCAGCCGAGACCTTTT. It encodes CASSLGGDQPRPF.

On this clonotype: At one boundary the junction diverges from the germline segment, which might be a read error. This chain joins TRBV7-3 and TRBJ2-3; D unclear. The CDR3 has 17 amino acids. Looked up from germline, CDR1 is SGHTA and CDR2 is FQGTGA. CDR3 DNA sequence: TGCCTCAGTACCTTAGGAAACTCGGGCGCACCCAGGGATACGCAGTATTTT. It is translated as CLSTLGNSGAPRDTQYF.

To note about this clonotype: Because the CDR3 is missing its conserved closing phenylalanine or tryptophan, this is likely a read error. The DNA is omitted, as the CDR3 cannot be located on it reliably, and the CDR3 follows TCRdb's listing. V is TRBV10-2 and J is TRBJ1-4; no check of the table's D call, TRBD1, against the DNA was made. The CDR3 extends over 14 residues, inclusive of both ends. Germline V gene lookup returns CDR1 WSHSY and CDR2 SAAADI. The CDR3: CASSARRGHAGVNV.

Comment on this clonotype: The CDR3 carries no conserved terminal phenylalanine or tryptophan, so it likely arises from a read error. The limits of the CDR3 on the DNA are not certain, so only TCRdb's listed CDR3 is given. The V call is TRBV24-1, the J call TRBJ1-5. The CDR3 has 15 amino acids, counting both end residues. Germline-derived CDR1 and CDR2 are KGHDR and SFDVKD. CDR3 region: CATSDYGSSNTDTHY.

The CDR3 DNA reads TGCGCCAGCAGCGCGGGGGGTGTCAGAGTGCAGTATTTT. This translates into CASSAGGVRVQYF. V usage is TRBV5-1 and J usage is TRBJ2-3; 8 positions match TRBD2. The CDR3 contains 13 residues. V lost 4 bases, J lost 11 bases, and 9 bases stayed unmatched. Germline assignment: CDR1 SGHRS and CDR2 YFSETQ.

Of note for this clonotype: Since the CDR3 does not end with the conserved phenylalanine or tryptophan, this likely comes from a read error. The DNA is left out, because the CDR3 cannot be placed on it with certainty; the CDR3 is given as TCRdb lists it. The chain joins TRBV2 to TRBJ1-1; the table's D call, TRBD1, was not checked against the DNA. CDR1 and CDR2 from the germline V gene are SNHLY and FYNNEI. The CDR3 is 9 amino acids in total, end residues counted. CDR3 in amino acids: CASSDPARA.

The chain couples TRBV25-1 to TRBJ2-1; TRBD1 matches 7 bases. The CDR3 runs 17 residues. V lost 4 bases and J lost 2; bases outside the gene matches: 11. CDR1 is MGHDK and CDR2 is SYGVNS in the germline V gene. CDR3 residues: CASSGFGPGGAYNEQFF. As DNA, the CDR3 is TGTGCCAGCAGTGGATTCGGTCCAGGGGGTGCCTACAATGAGCAGTTCTTC.

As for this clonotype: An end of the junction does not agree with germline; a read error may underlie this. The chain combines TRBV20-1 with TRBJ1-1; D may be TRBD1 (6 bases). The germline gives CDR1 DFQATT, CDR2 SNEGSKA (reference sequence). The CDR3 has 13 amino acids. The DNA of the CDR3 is TGCAGCGCTATCCGGACGGGGGCGACTGAAGCTTTCTTT. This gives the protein CSAIRTGATEAFF.

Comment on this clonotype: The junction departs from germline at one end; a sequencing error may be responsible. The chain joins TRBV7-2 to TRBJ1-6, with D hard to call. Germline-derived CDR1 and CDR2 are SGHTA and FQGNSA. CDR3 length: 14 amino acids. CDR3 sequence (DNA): TGTGCCAGCAGCCAGACCTCCTACGAGCAGTCCCTCCAGTTT. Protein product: CASSQTSYEQSLQF.

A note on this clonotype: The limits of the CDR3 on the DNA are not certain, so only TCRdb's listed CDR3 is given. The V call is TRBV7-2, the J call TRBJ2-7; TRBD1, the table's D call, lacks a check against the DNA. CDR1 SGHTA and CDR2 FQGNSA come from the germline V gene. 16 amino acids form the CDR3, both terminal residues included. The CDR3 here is CASSFRPDGYTFGQYF.

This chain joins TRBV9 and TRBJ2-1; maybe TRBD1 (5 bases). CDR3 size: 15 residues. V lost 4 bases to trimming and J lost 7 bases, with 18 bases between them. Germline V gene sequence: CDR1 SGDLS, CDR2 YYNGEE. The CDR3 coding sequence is TGTGCCAGCAGCCCAGCGAGACAGAATAATAATGAGCAGTTCTTC. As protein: CASSPARQNNNEQFF.